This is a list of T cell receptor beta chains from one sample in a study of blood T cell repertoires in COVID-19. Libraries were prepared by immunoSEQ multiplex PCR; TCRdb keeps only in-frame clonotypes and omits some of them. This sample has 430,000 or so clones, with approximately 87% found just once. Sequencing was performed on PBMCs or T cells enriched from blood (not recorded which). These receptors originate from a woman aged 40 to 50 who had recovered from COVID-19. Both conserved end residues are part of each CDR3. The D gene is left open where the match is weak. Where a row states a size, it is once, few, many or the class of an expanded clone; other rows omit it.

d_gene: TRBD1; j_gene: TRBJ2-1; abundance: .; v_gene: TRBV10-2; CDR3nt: TGCGCCAGCATTTTAGGGGGCACCTACAATGAGCAGTTCTTC; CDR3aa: CASILGGTYNEQFF
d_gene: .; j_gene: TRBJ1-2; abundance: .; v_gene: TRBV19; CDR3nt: TGTGCCAGTAGTGAACAGGGTGTCTATGGCTACACCTTC; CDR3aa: CASSEQGVYGYTF
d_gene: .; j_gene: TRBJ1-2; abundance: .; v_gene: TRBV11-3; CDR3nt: TGTGCCAGCAGCTTAGGAGACAGCTACTATGGCTACACCTTC; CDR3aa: CASSLGDSYYGYTF
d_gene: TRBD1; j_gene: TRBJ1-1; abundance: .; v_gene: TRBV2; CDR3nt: TGTGCCAGCTCGACACAGGGGGCAGATACTGAAGCTTTCTTT; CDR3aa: CASSTQGADTEAFF
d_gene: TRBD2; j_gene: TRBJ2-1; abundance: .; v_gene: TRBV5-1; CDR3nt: TGCGCCAGCAGCTTGGCGACTAGCAGTAGCAATGAGCAGTTCTTC; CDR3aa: CASSLATSSSNEQFF
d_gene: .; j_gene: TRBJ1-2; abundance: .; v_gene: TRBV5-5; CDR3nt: TGTGCCAGCAGCTTGTCAGACTTCTATGGCTACACCTTC; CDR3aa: CASSLSDFYGYTF
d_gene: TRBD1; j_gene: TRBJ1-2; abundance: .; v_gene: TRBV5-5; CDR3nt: TGTGCCAGCATCCCGGGACAGGCGACCTTTTACTATGGCTACACCTTC; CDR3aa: CASIPGQATFYYGYTF
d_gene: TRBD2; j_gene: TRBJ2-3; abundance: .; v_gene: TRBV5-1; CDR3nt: TGCGCCAGCAGCTCGGGGCGGCTAGCGGGAGGCCCTAGCACAGATACGCAGTATTTT; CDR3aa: CASSSGRLAGGPSTDTQYF
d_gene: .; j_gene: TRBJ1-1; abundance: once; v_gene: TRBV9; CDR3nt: TGTGCCAGCAGCGTAGATGGTGGGGGGGAAGCTTTCTTT; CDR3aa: CASSVDGGGEAFF
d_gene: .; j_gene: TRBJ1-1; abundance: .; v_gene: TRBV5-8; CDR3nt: TGTGCCAGCAGCTTTACAGACACCACTGAAGCTTTCTTT; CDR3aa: CASSFTDTTEAFF
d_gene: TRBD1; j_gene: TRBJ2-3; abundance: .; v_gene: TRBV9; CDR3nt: TGTGCCAGCAGCAACCGACAGGGGTTAAGCACAGATACGCAGTATTTT; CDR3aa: CASSNRQGLSTDTQYF
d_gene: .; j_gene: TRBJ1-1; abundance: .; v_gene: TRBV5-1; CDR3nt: TGCGCCAGCAGCTTGGAATTCGGTCTTAACACTGAAGCTTTCTTT; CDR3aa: CASSLEFGLNTEAFF
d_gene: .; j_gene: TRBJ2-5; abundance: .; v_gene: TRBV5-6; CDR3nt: TGTGCCAGCAGCCTTCCCTCTCCGGGGGTGTCCAATCAAGAGACCCAGTACTTC; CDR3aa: CASSLPSPGVSNQETQYF
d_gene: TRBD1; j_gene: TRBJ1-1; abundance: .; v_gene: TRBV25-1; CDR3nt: TGTGCCAGCAGTGGGGACAGGGGATGGAACACTGAAGCTTTCTTT; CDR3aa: CASSGDRGWNTEAFF
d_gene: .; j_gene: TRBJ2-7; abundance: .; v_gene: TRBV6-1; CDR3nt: TGTGCCAGCAGTGAGGGGCCGCAGTACTTC; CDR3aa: CASSEGPQYF
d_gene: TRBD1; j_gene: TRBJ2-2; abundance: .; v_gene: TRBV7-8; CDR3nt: TGTGCCAGCAGCCTCCGCGACAGGGGGAACACCGGGGAGCTGTTTTTT; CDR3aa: CASSLRDRGNTGELFF
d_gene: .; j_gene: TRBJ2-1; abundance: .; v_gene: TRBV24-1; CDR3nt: TGTGCCACCAGTGTCGCAGGGGGAGGCTCCTACAATGAGCAGTTCTTC; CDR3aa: CATSVAGGGSYNEQFF
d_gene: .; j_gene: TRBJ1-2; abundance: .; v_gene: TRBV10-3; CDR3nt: TGTGCCATCAGTCCATCGGGAGGAGTAAGGACTAACTATGGCTACACCTTC; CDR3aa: CAISPSGGVRTNYGYTF
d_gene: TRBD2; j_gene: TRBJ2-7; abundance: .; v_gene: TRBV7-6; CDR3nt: TGTGCCAGCAGCTTAACGAGCGGGAGAGCCGAGCAGTACTTC; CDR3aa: CASSLTSGRAEQYF
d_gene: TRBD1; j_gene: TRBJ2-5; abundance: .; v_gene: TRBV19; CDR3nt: TGTGCCAGTCGCACAGGGGCGATAGACCAAGAGACCCAGTACTTC; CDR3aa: CASRTGAIDQETQYF
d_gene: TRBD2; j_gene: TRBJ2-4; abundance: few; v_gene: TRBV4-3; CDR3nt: TGCGCCAGCAGGGCACTAGCGGGAGGGGTAGCCAAAAACATTCAGTACTTC; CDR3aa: CASRALAGGVAKNIQYF
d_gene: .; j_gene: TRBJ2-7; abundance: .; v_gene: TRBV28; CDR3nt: TGTGCCAGCGCTCGGGGGTACTACGAGCAGTACTTC; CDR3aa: CASARGYYEQYF
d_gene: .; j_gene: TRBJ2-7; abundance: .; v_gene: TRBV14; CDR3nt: TGTGCCAGCAGCCATCTCAGCACCGCGGCTTCCTACGAGCAGTACTTC; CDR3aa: CASSHLSTAASYEQYF
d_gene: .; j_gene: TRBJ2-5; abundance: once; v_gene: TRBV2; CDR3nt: TGTGCCAGCAGTGTAGACAGGAGTGAGACCCAGTACTTC; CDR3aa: CASSVDRSETQYF
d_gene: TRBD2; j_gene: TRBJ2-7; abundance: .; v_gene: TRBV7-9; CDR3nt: TGTGCCAGCAGCGAGTCGGGACTAGCACGCGAGCAGTACTTC; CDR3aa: CASSESGLAREQYF
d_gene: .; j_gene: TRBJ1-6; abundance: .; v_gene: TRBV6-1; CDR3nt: TGTGCCAGCAGTGATTCAGGGTCACCCCTCCACTTT; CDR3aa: CASSDSGSPLHF
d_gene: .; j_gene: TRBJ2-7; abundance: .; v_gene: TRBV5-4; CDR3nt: TGTGCCAGCAGCCCCGGATACCGGGAGTACCCCTACGAGCAGTACTTC; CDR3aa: CASSPGYREYPYEQYF
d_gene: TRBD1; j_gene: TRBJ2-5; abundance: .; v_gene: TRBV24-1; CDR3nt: TGTGCCACCAGTGTAGGACAGGGCGGTAGAGAGACCCAGTACTTC; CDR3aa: CATSVGQGGRETQYF
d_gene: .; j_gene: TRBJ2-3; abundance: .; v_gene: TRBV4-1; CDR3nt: TGCGCCAGCAGCCGGGGTCGGGGAGCCACAGATACGCAGTATTTT; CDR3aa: CASSRGRGATDTQYF
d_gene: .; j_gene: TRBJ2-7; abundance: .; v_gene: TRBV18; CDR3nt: TGTGCCAGCTCACGTAATAACAGGGCGCAAGGGACCTACGAGCAGTACTTC; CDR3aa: CASSRNNRAQGTYEQYF
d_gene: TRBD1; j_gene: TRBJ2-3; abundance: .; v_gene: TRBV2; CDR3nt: TGTGCCAGCAGTGAACAGGGGGTTAACACAGATACGCAGTATTTT; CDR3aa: CASSEQGVNTDTQYF
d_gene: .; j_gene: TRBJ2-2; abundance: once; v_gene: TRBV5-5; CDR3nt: TGTGCCAGCAGCCCCGTAATGAGCGGGGAGCTGTTTTTT; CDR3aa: CASSPVMSGELFF
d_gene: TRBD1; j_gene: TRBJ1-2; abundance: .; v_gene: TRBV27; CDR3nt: TGTGCCAGCAGTCCGATCGGGACAGGGGGCGACTATGGCTACACCTTC; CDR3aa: CASSPIGTGGDYGYTF
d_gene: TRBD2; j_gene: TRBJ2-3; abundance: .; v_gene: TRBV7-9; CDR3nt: TGTGCCAGCAGCTCTGTAGCGGGAGGAGGGGATACGCAGTATTTT; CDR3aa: CASSSVAGGGDTQYF
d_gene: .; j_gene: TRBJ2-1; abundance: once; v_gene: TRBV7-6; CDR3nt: TGTGCCAGCAGCTTAGACATGCTAGCGAGCTCCTACAATGAGCAGTTCTTC; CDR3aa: CASSLDMLASSYNEQFF
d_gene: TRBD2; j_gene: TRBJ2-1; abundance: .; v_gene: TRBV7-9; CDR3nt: TGTGCCAGCAGCTTAGCGGGGACTAGCGGGATAGGTGAGCAGTTCTTC; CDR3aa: CASSLAGTSGIGEQFF
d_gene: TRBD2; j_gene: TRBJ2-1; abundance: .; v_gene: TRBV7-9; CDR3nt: TGTGCCAGCAGCTTGCTACGGGAGGGCCTTGAGCAGTTCTTC; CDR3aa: CASSLLREGLEQFF
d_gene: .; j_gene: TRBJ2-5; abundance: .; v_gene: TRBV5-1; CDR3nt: TGCGCCAGCAGCTTGGCCGGAGAGACCCAGTACTTC; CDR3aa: CASSLAGETQYF
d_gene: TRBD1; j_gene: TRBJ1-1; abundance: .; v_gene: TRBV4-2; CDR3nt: TGTGCCAGCAGCCGCCGACAGGGGGAAGGACGGACTGAAGCTTTCTTT; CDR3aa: CASSRRQGEGRTEAFF
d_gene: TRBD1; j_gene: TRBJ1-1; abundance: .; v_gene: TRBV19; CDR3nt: TGTGCCAGTAGTAGAGACAGGGTGAACACTGAAGCTTTCTTT; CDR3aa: CASSRDRVNTEAFF
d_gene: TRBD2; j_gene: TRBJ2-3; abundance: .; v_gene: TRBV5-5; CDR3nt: TGTGCCAGCAAAGCGGGGCAGAGGGGAGATACGCAGTATTTT; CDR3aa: CASKAGQRGDTQYF
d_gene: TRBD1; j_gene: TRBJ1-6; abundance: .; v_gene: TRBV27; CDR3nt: TGTGCCAGCAGGGGGACAGGGCGTAATTCACCCCTCCACTTT; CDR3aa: CASRGTGRNSPLHF
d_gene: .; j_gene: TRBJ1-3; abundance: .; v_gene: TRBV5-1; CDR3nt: TGCGCCAGCAGCCCAGACGGCGGGGTTGGAAACACCATATATTTT; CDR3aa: CASSPDGGVGNTIYF
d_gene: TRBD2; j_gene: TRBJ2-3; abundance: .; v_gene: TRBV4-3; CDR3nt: TGCGCCAGCAGCGCCAAGGGGGGTAGAATAGCGGGAGGCACTAGCACAGATACGCAGTATTTT; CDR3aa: CASSAKGGRIAGGTSTDTQYF
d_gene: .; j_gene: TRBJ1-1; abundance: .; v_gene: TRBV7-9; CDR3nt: TGTGCCAGCAGCTTTACGCCCCCGACATACACTGAAGCTTTCTTT; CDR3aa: CASSFTPPTYTEAFF
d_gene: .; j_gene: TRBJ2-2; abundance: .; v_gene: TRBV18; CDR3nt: TGTGCCAGCTACCCACTCAGCGGGACAAACACCGGGGAGCTGTTTTTT; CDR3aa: CASYPLSGTNTGELFF
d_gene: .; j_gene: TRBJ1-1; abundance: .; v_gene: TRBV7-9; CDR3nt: TGTGCCAGCAGCTTAGTCAGGGTGAACACTGAAGCTTTCTTT; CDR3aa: CASSLVRVNTEAFF
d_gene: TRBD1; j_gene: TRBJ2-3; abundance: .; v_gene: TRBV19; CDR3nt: TGTGCCAGTAGTATAGGTGACAGGGTGGGATCCACAGATACGCAGTATTTT; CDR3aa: CASSIGDRVGSTDTQYF
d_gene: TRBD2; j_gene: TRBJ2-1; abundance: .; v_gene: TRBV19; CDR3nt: TGTGCCAGTAGGGAGATCTTTAGCGGGAGAACCTACAATGAGCAGTTCTTC; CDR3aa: CASREIFSGRTYNEQFF
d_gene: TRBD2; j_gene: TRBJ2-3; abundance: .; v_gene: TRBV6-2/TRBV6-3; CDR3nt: TGTGCCAGCAGCTCCCTCGGACTAGCATCAGATACGCAGTATTTT; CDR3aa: CASSSLGLASDTQYF
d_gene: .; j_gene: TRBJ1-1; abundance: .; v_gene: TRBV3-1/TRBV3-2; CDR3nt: TGTGCCAGCAGCCAAGATTGGGAGAATGAAGCTTTCTTT; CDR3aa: CASSQDWENEAFF
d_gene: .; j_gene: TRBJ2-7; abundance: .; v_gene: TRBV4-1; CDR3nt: TGCGCCAGCACCGAAGAAGGCGGCCTTCCCAACTCCTACGAGCAGTACTTC; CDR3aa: CASTEEGGLPNSYEQYF
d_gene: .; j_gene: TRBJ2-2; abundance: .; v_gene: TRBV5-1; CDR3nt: TGCGCCAGCAGCTTGTCGGTTGACGGGGAGCTGTTTTTT; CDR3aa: CASSLSVDGELFF
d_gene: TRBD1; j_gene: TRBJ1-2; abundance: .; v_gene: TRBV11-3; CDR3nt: TGTGCCAGCAGCTTAGATCCAGGGACAGGGCCTGGCTACACCTTC; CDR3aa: CASSLDPGTGPGYTF
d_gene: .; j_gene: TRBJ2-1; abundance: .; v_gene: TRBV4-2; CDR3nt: TGTGCCAGCAGCCAAGATGGGGGCGGGAGCCTCTACAATGAGCAGTTCTTC; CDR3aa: CASSQDGGGSLYNEQFF
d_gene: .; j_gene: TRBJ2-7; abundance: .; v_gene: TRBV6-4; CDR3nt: TGTGCCAGCAGTGAAGGGGGAGAGGGATACGAGCAGTACTTC; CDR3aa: CASSEGGEGYEQYF
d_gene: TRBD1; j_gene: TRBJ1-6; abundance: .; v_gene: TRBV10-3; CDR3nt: TGTGCCATCAGGGCTGGACAGGAACTTAATTCACCCCTCCACTTT; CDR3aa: CAIRAGQELNSPLHF